The sequence of this T cell receptor (beta chain) was determined in a study of shared T cell receptors in the human thymus. Method: immunoSEQ multiplex PCR; TCRdb's copy keeps in-frame clones and lacks some. The sample lists roughly 710,000 clones; around 85% were seen once. The same specimen was also included in a second study, on human thymus T cells. From that report: Among the donors, all were healthy Finnish infants having corrective surgery for congenital heart defects. During corrective heart surgery, resections were taken, and the thymus tissue came from them. V and J genes seemed to be used with bias in thymic and blood repertoires. A high degree of thymic repertoire overlap among unrelated individuals was reported in related research.

The specimen was thymocytes. This TCR came from a girl under three years old with a congenital heart defect.

The CDR3 DNA is TGTGCCAGCAGCTGGGGACAGGATTCACCCCTCCACTTT. Residues: CASSWGQDSPLHF. This sequence joins TRBV5-4 and TRBJ1-6; 8 positions agree with TRBD1. This CDR3 is 13 amino acids long. The germline CDR1 and CDR2 sequences are SGHNT and YYREEE (reference sequence). The V segment lost 3 bases and the J segment 8 bases; nucleotides outside the gene matches: 1.